This T cell receptor (beta chain) is from a study of T cell repertoires in cytomegalovirus infection. Study context: Public TCR beta signatures were indicative of both CMV infection and a matching HLA type.

TCRdb re-called the reads through MiXCR, storing one row per CDR3 protein. The data show about 470,000 distinct CDR3 sequences, with approximately 42% seen just once and around 44% held by the top ten. General observations from the study: In two of eight donors, the top clonotype was HLA-C-restricted CMV-specific.

A remark on this clonotype: Its target is not known.

This receptor was taken from a human donor in good health (CMV status not recorded). Some clones in this sample may be carry-over from other donors' samples. Sequencing was performed on cultured PBMCs, taken from culture after CMV antigen stimulation.

In DNA form, the CDR3 reads TGTGCCAGCAGCCTACGACAGTCTTCAACTAATGAAAAACTGTTTTTT. It yields the protein CASSLRQSSTNEKLFF. This chain uses TRBV7-9 with TRBJ1-4; weak D call: TRBD1 (5 bases). CDR3 length: 16 amino acids. CDR1 and CDR2 from the germline V gene are SEHNR and FQNEAQ (reference sequence). Trimming took 5 bases from V and 0 from J, leaving 13 bases between them.